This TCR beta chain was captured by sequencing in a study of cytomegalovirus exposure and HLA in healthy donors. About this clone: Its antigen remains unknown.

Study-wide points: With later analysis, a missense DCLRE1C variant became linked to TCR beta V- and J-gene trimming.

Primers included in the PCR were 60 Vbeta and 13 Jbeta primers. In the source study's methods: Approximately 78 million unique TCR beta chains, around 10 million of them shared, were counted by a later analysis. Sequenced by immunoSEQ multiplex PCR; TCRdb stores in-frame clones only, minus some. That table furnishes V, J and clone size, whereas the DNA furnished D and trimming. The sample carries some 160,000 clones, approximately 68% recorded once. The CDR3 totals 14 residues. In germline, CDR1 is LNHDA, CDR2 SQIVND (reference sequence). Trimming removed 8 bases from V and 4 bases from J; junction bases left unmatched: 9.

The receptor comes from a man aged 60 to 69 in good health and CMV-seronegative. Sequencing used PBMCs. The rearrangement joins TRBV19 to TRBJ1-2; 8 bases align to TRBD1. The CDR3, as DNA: TGTGCCAGTGACAGGGGTGAGGATGGCTATGGCTACACCTTC. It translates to CASDRGEDGYGYTF.